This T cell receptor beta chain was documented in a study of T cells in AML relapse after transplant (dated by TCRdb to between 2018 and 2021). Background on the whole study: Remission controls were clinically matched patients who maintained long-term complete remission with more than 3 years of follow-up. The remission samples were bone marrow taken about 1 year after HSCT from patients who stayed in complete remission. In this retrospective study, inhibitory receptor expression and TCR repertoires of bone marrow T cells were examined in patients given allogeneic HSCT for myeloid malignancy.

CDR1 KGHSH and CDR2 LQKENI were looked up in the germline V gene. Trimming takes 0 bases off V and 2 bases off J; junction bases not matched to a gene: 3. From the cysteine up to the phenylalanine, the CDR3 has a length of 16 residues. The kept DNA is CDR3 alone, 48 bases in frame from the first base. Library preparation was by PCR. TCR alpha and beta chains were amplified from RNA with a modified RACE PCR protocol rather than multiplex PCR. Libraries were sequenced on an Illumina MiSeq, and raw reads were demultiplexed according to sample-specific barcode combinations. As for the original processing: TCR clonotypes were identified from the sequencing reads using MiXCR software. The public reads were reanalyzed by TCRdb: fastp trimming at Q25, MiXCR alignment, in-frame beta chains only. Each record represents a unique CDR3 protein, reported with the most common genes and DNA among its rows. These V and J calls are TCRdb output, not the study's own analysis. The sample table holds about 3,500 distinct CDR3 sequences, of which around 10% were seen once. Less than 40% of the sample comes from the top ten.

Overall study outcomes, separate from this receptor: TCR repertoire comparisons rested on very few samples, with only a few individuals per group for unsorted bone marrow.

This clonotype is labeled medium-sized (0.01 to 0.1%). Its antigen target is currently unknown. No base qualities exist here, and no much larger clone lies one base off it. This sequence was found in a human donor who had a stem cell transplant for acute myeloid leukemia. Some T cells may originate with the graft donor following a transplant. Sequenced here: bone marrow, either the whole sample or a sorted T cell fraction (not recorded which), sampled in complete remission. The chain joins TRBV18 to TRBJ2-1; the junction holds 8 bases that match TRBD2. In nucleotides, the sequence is TGTGCCAGCTCACCACCCCGGGGGGGCCCCTACAATGAGCAGTTCTTC. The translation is CASSPPRGGPYNEQFF.